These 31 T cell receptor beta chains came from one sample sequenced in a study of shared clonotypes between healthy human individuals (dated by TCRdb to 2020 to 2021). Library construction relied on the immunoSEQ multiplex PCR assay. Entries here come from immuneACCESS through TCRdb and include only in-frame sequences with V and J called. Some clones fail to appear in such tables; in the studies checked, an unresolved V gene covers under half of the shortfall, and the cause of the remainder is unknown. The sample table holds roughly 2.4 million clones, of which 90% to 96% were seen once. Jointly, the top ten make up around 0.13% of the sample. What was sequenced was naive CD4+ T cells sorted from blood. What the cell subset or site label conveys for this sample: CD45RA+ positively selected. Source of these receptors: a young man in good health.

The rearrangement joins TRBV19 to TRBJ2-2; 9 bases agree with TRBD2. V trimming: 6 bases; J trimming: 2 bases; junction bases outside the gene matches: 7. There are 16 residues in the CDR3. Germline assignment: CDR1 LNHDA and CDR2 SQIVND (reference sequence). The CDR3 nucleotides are TGTGCCAGTAGGGTTAGCGGGGGAGGAAACACCGGGGAGCTGTTTTTT. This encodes CASRVSGGGNTGELFF.

The CDR3 nucleotides read TGTGCCAGCAGCTTGGCTTGGGGGGTCTACGAGCAGTACTTC. This gives the protein CASSLAWGVYEQYF. V is TRBV5-5 and J is TRBJ2-7; tentatively, D is TRBD2 (6 bases). V lost 0 bases, J lost 3 bases, and 10 bases lay in between. Germline CDR1 SGHKS, CDR2 YYEKEE (reference sequence). There are 14 residues in the CDR3.

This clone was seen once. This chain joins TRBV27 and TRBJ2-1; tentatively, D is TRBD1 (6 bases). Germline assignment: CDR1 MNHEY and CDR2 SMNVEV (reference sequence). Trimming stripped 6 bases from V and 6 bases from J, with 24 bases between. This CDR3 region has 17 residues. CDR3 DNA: TGTGCCAGCAGAGAATTCAGGGGTATGACGGGGCGCAATGAGCAGTTCTTC. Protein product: CASREFRGMTGRNEQFF.

The CDR3 coding sequence is TGCGCCAGCAGCCCAAGTAATGGGGCCCCTTATGGCTACACCTTC. This codes for CASSPSNGAPYGYTF. This chain links TRBV4-1 with TRBJ1-2, with a tentative D call TRBD1 (5 bases). V lost 4 bases to trimming and J lost 5 bases, with 17 bases between them. Germline lookup yields CDR1 MGHRA and CDR2 YSYEKL. CDR3 length: 15 residues.

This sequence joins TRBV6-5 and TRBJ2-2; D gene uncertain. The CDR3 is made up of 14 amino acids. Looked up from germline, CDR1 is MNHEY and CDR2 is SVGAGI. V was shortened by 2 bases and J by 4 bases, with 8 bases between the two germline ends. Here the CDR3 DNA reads TGTGCCAGCAGTTACGGACGCTTCACCGGGGAGCTGTTTTTT. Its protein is CASSYGRFTGELFF.

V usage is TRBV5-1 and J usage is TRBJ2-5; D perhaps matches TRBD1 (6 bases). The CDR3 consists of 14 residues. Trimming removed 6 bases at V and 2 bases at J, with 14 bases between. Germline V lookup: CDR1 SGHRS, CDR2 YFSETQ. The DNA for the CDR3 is TGCGCCAGCACCGGTCCTAGGGGGCAAGAGACCCAGTACTTC. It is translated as CASTGPRGQETQYF.

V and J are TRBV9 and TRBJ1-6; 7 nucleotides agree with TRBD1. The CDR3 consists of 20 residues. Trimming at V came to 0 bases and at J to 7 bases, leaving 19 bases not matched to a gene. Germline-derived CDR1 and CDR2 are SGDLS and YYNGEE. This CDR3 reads CASSVAGTHGLGTENSPLHF. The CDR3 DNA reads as TGTGCCAGCAGCGTAGCTGGGACGCATGGGCTCGGGACAGAAAATTCACCCCTCCACTTT.

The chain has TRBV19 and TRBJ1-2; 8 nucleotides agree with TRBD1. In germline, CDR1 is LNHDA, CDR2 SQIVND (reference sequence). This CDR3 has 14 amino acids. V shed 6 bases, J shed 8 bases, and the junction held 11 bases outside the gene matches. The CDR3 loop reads CASRPGGNEKGYTF. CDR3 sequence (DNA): TGTGCCAGTAGGCCAGGGGGCAATGAGAAGGGCTACACCTTC.

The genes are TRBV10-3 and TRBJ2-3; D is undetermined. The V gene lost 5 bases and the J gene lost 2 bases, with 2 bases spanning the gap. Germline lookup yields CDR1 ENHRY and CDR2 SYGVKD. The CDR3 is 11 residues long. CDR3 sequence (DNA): TGTGCCATCAGTACCACAGATACGCAGTATTTT. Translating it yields CAISTTDTQYF.

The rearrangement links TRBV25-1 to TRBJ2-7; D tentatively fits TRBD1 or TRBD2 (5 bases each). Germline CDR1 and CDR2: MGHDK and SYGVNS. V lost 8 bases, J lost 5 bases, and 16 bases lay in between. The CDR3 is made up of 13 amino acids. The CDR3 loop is CASGSPGTHEQYF. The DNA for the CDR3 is TGTGCCAGCGGCTCCCCCGGGACCCACGAGCAGTACTTC.

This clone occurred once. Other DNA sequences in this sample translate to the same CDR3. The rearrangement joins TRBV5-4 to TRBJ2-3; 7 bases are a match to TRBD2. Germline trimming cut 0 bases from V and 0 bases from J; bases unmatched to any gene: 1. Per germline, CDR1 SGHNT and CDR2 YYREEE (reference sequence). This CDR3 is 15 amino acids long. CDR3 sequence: CASSLGGGSTDTQYF. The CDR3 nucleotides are TGTGCCAGCAGCTTGGGCGGGGGTAGCACAGATACGCAGTATTTT.

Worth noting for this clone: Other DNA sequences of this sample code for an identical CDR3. CDR3 sequence reads: CASSTTVNTEAFF. In nucleotides, the CDR3 is TGTGCCAGTAGTACCACGGTGAACACTGAAGCTTTCTTT. The rearrangement uses TRBV19 and TRBJ1-1; D not certain. The CDR3 runs 13 residues. Germline CDR1 LNHDA, CDR2 SQIVND (reference sequence). V was pared by 4 bases and J by 0 bases, with 6 bases between.

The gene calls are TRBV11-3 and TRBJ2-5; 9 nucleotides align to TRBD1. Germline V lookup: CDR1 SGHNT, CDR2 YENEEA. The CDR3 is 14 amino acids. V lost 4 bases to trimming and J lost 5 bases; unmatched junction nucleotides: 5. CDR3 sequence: CASSSGTGLETQYF. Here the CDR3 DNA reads TGTGCCAGCAGCTCCGGGACAGGGCTGGAGACCCAGTACTTC.

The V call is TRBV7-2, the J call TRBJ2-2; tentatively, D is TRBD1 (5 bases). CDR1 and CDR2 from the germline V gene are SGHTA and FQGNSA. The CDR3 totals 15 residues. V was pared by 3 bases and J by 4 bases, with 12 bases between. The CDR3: CASSFRREVTGELFF. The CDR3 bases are TGTGCCAGCAGCTTCCGCAGGGAAGTCACCGGGGAGCTGTTTTTT.

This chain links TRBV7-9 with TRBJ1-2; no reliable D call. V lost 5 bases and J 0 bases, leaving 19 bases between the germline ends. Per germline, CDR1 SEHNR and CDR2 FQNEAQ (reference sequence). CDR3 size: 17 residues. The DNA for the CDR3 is TGTGCCAGCAGCCCTACGGGGAGGGCGTCGGCTAACTATGGCTACACCTTC. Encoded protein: CASSPTGRASANYGYTF.

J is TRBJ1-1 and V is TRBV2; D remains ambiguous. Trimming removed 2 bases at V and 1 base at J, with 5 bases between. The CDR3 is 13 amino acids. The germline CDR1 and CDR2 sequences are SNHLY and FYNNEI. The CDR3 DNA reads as TGTGCCAGCAGTGAACAGACGAACACTGAAGCTTTCTTT. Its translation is CASSEQTNTEAFF.

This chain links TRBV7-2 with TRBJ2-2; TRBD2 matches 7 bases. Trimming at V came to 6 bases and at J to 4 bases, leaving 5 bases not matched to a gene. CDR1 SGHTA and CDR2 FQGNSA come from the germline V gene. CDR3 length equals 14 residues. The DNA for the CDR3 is TGTGCCAGCAGGCAGCCGGGAGGCACCGGGGAGCTGTTTTTT. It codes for CASRQPGGTGELFF.

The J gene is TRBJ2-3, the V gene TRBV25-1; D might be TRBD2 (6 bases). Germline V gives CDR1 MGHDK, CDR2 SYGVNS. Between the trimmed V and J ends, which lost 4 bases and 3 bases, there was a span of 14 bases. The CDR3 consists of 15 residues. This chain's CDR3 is CASSGLGPPTDTQYF. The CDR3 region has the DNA TGTGCCAGCAGTGGACTAGGACCCCCGACAGATACGCAGTATTTT.

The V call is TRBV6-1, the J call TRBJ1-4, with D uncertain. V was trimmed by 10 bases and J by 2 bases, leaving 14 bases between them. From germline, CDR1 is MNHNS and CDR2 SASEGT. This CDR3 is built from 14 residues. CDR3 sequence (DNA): TGTGCCATCGTCCCCTATTCGACTAATGAAAAACTGTTTTTT. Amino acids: CAIVPYSTNEKLFF.

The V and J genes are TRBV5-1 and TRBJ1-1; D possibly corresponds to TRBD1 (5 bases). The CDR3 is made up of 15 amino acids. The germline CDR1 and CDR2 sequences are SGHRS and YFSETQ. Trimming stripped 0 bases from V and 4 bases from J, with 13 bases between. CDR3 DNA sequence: TGCGCCAGCAGCTTGGGGGGGACTTCGTCCACTGAAGCTTTCTTT. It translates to CASSLGGTSSTEAFF.

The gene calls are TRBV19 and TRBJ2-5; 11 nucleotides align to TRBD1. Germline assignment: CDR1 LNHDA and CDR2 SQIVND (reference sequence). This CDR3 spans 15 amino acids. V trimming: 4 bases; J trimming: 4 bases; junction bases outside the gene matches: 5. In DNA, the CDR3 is TGTGCCAGTAGTACCGGGACAGGGGGTTCAGAGACCCAGTACTTC. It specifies CASSTGTGGSETQYF.

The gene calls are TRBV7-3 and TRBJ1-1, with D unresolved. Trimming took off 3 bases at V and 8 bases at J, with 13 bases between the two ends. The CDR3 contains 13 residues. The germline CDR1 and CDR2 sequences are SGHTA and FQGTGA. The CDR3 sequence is CASSFLGYGEAFF. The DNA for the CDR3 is TGTGCCAGCAGCTTCCTAGGGTATGGGGAAGCTTTCTTT. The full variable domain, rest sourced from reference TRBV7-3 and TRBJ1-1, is GAGVSQTPSNKVTEKGKYVELRCDPISGHTALYWYRQSLGQGPEFLIYFQGTGAADDSGLPNDRFFAVRPEGSVSTLKIQRTERGDSAVYLCASSFLGYGEAFFGQGTRLTVV.

The CDR3 DNA follows: TGTGCCATCAGTTCGGGCCTTAATGAAAAACTGTTTTTT. As protein: CAISSGLNEKLFF. The chain is built from TRBV10-3 and TRBJ1-4; D unclear. Trimming removed 5 bases at V and 4 bases at J, with 8 bases between. This CDR3 region has 13 residues. Germline V gene lookup returns CDR1 ENHRY and CDR2 SYGVKD.

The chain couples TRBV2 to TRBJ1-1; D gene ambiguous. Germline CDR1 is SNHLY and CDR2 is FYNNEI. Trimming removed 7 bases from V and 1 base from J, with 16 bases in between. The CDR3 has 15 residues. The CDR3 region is CASTSEAIKNTEAFF. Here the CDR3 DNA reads TGTGCCAGCACCTCGGAGGCTATAAAGAACACTGAAGCTTTCTTT.

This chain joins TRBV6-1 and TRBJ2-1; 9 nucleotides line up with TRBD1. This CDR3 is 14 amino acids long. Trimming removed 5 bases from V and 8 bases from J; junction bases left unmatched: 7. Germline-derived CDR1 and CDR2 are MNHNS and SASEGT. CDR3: CASSRTGVKDEQFF. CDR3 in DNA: TGTGCCAGCAGTCGGACAGGGGTAAAGGATGAGCAGTTCTTC.

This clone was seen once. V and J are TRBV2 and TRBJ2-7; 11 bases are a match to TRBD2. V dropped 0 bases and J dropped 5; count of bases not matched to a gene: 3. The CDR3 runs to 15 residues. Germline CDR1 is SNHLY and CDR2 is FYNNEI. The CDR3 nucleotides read TGTGCCAGCAGTGAAGCACCGACTAGCGGGAACGAGCAGTACTTC. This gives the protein CASSEAPTSGNEQYF.

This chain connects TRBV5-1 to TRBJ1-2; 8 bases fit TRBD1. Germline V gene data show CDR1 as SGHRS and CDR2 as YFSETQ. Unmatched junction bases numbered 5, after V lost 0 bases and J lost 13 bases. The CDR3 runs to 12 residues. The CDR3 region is CASSLADRGVTF. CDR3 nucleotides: TGCGCCAGCAGCTTGGCCGACAGGGGAGTCACCTTC.

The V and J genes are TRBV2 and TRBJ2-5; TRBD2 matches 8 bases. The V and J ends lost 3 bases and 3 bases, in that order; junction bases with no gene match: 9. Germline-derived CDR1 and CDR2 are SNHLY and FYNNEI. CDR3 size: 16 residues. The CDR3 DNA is TGTGCCAGCAGTGACTTGACGGGAGGGTGGGAAGAGACCCAGTACTTC. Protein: CASSDLTGGWEETQYF.

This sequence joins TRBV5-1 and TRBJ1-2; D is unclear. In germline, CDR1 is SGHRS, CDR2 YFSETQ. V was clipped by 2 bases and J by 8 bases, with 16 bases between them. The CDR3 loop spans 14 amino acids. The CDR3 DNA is TGCGCCAGCAGCTTTGAGGAGGATTCCCTAGGCTACACCTTC. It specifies CASSFEEDSLGYTF.

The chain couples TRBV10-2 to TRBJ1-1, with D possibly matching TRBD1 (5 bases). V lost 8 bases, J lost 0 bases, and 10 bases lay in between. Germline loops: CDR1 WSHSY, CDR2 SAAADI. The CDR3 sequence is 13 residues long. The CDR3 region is CASANRLNTEAFF. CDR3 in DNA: TGCGCCAGCGCCAACAGGCTGAACACTGAAGCTTTCTTT.

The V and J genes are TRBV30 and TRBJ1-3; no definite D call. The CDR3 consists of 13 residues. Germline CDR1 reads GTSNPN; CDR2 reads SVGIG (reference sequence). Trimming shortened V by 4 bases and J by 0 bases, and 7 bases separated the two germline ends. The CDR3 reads CAWTAYSGNTIYF. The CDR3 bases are TGTGCCTGGACTGCCTACTCTGGAAACACCATATATTTT.